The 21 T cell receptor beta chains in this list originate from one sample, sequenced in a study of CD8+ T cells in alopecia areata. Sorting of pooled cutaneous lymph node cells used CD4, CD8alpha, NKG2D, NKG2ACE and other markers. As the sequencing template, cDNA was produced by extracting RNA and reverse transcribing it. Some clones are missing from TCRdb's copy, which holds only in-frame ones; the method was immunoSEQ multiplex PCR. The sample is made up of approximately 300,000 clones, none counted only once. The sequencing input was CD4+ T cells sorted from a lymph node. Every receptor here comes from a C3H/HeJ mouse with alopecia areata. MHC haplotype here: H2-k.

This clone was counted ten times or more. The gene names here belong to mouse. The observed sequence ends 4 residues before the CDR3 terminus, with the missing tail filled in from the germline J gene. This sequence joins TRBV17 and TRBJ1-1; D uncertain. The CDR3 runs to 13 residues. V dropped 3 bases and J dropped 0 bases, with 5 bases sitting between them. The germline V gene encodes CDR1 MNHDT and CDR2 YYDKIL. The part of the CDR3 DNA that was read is TGTGCTAGCAGTAGTGGTGCAAACACA. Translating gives CASSSGANT. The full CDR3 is CASSSGANTEVFF.

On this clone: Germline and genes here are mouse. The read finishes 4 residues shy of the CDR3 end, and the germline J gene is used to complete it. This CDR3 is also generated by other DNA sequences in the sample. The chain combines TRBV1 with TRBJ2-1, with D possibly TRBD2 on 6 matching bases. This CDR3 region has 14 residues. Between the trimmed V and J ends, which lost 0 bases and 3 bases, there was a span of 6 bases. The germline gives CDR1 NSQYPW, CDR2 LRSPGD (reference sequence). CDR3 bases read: TGCACCTGCAGTGCAGACTGGGGCTATGCT. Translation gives CTCSADWGYA. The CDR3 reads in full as CTCSADWGYAEQFF.

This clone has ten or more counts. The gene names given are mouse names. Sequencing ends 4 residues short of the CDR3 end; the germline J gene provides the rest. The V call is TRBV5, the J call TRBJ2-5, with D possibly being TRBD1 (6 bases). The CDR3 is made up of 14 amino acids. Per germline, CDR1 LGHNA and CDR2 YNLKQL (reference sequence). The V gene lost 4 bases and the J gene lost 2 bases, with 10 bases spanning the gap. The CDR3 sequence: CASSLGQIQDTQYF. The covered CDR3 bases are TGTGCCAGCAGCCTGGGACAAATCCAAGAC.

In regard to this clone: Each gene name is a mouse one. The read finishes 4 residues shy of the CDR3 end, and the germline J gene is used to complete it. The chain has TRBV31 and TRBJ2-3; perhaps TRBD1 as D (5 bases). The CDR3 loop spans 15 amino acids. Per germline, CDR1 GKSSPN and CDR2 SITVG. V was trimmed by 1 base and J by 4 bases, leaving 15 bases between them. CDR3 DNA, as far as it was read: TGTGCCTGGAGTCCAGGACAAGGGAGAACAGAA. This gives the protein CAWSPGQGRTE. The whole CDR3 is CAWSPGQGRTETLYF.

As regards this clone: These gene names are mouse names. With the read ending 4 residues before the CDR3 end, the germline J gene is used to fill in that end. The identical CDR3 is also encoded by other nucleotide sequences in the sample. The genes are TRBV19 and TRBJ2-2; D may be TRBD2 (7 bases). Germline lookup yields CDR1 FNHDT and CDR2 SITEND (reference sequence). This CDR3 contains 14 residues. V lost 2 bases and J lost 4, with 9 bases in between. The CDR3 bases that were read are TGTGCCAGCAGTATTAGGGGGGGCACCGGG. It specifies CASSIRGGTG. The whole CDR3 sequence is CASSIRGGTGQLYF.

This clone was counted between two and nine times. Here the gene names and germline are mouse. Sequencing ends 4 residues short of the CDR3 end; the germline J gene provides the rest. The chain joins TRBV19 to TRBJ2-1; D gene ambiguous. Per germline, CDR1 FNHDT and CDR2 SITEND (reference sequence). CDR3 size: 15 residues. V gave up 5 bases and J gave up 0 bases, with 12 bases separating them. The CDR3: CASRTQAVNYAEQFF. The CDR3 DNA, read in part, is TGTGCCAGCAGAACCCAGGCAGTTAACTATGCT. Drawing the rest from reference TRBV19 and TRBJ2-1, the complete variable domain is GGIITQTPKFLIGQEGQKLTLKCQQNFNHDTMYWYRQDSGKGLRLIYYSITENDLQKGDLSEGYDASREKKSSFSLTVTSAQKNEMAVFLCASRTQAVNYAEQFFGPGTRLTVL.

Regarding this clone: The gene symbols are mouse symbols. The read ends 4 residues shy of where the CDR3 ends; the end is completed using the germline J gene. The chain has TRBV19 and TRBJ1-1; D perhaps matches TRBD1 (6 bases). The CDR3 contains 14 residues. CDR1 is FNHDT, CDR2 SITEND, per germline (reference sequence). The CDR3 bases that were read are TGTGCCAGCAGTAGGGGACTGGGGGGGCCA. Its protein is CASSRGLGGP. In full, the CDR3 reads CASSRGLGGPEVFF.

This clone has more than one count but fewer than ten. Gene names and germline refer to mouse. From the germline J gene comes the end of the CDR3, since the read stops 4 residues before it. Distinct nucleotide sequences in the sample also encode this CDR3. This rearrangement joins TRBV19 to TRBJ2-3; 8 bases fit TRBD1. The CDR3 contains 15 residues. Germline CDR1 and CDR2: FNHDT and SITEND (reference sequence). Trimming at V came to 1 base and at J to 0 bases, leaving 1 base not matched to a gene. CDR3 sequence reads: CASSIQGASAETLYF. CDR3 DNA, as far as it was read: TGTGCCAGCAGTATACAGGGGGCTAGTGCAGAA.

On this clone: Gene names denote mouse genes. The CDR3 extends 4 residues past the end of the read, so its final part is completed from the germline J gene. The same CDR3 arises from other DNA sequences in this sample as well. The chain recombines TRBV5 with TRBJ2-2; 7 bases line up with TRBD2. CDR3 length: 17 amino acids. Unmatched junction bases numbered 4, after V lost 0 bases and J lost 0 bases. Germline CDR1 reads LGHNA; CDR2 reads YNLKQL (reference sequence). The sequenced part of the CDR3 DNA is TGTGCCAGCAGCCAAGATGGTCTGGGGGCAAACACCGGG. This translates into CASSQDGLGANTG. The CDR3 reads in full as CASSQDGLGANTGQLYF.

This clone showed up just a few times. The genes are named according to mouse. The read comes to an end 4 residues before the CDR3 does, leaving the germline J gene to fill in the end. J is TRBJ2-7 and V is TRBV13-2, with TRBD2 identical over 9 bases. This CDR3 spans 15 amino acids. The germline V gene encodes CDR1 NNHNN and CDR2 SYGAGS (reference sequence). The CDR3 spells CASGPPTGGFYEQYF. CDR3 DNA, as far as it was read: TGTGCCAGCGGCCCCCCGACTGGGGGTTTTTAT.

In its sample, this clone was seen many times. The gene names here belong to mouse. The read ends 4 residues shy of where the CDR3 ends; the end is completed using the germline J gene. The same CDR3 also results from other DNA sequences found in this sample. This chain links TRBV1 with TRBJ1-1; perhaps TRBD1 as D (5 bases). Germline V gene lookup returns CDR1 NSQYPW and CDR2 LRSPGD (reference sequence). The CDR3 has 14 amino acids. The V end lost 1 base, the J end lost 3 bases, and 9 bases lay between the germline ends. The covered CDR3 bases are TGCACCTGCAGTGCAGGGGGCGCGGACACA. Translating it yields CTCSAGGADT. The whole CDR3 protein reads CTCSAGGADTEVFF.

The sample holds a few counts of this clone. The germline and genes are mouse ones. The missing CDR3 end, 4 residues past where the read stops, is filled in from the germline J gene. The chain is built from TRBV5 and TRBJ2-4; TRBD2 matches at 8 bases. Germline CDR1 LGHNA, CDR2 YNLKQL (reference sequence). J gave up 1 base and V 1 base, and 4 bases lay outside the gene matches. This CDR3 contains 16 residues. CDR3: CASSQALLGGQNTLYF. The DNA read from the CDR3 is TGTGCCAGCAGCCAAGCCCTACTGGGGGGTCAAAAC.

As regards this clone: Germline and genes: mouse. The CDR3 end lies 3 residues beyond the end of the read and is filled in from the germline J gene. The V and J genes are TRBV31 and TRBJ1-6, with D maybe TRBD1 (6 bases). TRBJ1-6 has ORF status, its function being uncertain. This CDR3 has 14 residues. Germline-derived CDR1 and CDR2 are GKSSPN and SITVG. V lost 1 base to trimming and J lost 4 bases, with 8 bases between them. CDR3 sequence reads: CAWSQDRYNSPLYF. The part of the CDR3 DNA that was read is TGTGCCTGGAGTCAGGACAGATATAATTCGCCC.

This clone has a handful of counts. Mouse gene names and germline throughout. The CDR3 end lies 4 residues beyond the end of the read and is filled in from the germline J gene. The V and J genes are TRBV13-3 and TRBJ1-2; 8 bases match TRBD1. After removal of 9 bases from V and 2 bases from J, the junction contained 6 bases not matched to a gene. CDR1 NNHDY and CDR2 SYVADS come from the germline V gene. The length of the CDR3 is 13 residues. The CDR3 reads CATQGDRNSDYTF. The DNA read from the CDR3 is TGTGCCACCCAGGGGGACAGGAACTCC.

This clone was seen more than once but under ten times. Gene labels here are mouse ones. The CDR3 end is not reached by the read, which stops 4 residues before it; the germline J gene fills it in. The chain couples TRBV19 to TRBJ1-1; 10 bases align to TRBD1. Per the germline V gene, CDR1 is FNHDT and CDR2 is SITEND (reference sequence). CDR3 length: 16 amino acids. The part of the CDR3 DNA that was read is TGTGCCAGCAGTCCCCTCACCGGGACAGGGGAGACA. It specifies CASSPLTGTGET. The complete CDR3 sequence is CASSPLTGTGETEVFF. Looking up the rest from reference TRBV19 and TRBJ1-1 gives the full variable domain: GGIITQTPKFLIGQEGQKLTLKCQQNFNHDTMYWYRQDSGKGLRLIYYSITENDLQKGDLSEGYDASREKKSSFSLTVTSAQKNEMAVFLCASSPLTGTGETEVFFGKGTRLTVV.

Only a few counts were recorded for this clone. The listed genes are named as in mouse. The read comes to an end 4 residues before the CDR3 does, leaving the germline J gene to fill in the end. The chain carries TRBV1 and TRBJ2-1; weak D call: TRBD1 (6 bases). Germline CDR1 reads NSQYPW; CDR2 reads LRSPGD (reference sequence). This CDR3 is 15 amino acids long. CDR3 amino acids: CTCSAGGGGEAEQFF. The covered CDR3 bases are TGCACCTGCAGTGCAGGGGGAGGGGGAGAGGCT.

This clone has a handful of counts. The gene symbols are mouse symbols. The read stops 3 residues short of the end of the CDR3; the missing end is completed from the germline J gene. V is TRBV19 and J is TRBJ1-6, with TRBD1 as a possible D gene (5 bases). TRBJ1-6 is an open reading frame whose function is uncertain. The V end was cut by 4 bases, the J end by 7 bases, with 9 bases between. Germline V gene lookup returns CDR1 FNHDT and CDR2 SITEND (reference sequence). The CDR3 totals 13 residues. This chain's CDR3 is CASSGGGNSPLYF. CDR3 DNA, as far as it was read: TGTGCCAGCAGTGGGGGGGGGAATTCGCCC.

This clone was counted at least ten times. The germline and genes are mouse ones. CDR3 sequence reads: CASSAQTGASDYTF. The sequenced CDR3 bases are TGTGCCAGCAGTGCCCAGACAGGAGCCTCC. The chain is built from TRBV13-1 and TRBJ1-2; D might be TRBD1 (6 bases). The sequence runs out 4 residues before the end of the CDR3; the remainder is reconstructed from the germline J gene. V lost 3 bases to trimming and J lost 4 bases, with 13 bases between them. The CDR3 runs to 14 residues. Germline values: CDR1 NSHNY, CDR2 SYGAGN.

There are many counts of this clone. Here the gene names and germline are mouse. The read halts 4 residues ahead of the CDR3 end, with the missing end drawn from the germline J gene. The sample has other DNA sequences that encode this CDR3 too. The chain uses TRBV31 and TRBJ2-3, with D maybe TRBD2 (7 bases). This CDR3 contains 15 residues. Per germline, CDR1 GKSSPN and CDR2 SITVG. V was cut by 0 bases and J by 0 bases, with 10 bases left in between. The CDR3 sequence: CAWSLGGGSAETLYF. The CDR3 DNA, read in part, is TGTGCCTGGAGTCTAGGGGGGGGTAGTGCAGAA.

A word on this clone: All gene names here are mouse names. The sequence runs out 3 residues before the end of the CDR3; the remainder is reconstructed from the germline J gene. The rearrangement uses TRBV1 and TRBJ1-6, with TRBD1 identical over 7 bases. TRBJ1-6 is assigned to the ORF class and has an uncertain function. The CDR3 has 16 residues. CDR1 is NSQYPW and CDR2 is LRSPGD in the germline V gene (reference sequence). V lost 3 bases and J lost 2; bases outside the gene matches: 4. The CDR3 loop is CTCSAPTGTYNSPLYF. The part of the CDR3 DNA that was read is TGCACCTGCAGTGCCCCGACAGGGACCTATAATTCGCCC.

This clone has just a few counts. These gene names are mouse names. This chain's CDR3 is CASSMNWGAYEQYF. Partial CDR3 DNA: TGTGCCAGCAGTATGAACTGGGGGGCCTAT. The V and J genes are TRBV19 and TRBJ2-7; 9 bases line up with TRBD2. The read falls 4 residues short of the CDR3 end, and the missing part is taken from the germline J gene. The germline V gene has CDR1 FNHDT and CDR2 SITEND (reference sequence). There are 14 residues in the CDR3. V was pared by 2 bases and J by 2 bases, with 2 bases of the junction left unmatched.